This T cell receptor beta chain is drawn from a study of T cell responses to AZD1222 COVID-19 vaccine. Overall study context: Second-dose groups at about 4 or about 12 weeks were pooled.

The table came from immunoSEQ multiplex PCR; TCRdb's copy has only in-frame clones and leaves some out. The sample lists some 150,000 clones, roughly 90% occurring once. On this clone itself: What it binds is not known.

The CDR3 covers 14 residues. Trimming removed 5 bases from V and 5 bases from J, with 13 bases in between. The germline CDR1 and CDR2 sequences are MDHEN and SYDVKM. General study findings and limits: Elevations in Spike-specific TCR breadth and depth followed administration of two AZD1222 doses. No day 14 peak samples; only post-peak repertoires were characterized.

The J gene is TRBJ1-5, the V gene TRBV28; the D is unclear. The receptor was isolated from an adult in good health. The sample in question was peripheral blood, obtained on day 0 of AZD1222 vaccination. DNA of the CDR3: TGTGCCAGCAGTCGCGTCGGGTACGATCAGCCCCAGCATTTT. This encodes CASSRVGYDQPQHF.